This T cell receptor beta chain was sequenced for a study of PD-L1 blockade in urothelial cancer. Study summary: The analyses of blood took place 3 weeks (second dose) and 6 weeks after treatment start.

Trimming stripped 6 bases from V and 6 bases from J, with 18 bases between. Germline V gene data show CDR1 as LGHNA and CDR2 as YSLEER. The CDR3 sequence is 15 residues long. Using immunoSEQ multiplex PCR, the repertoire was profiled, and TCRdb retains in-frame clones only, with some absent. This table holds around 80,000 clones, about nine tenths found once. V usage is TRBV4-3 and J usage is TRBJ2-1, with D possibly being TRBD1 (5 bases). This clonotype was obtained from a woman aged 70-85 years with urothelial cancer. The material sequenced was PBMCs, taken around atezolizumab (anti-PD-L1) treatment. The CDR3 reads CASRAFGAGVNEQFF. The CDR3 nucleotides read TGCGCCAGCAGGGCTTTTGGGGCAGGCGTCAATGAGCAGTTCTTC.